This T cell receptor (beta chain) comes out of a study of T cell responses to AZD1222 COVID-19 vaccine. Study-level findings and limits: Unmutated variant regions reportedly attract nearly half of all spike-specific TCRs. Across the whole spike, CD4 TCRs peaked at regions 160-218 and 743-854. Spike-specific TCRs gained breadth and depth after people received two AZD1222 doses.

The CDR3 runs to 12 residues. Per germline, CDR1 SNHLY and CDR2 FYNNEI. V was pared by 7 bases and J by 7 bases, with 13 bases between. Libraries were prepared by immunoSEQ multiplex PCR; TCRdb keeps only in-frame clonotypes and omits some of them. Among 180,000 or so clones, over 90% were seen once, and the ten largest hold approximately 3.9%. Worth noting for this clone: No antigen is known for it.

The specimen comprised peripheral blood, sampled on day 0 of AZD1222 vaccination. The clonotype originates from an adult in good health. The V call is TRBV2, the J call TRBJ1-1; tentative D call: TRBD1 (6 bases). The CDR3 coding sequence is TGTGCCAGCACGCGTCAGGGGTATGAAGCTTTCTTT. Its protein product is CASTRQGYEAFF.